These 3 T cell receptor beta chains were sequenced from one sample in a study of cytomegalovirus exposure and HLA in healthy donors. This PCR relied on a set of 60 Vbeta primers and 13 Jbeta primers. TCRdb keeps only in-frame clones here, not all; method: immunoSEQ multiplex PCR. The table has about 96,000 clones, under 85% seen once. The sample comprised PBMCs. Receptors were obtained from a female donor in good health and CMV-seropositive.

The chain carries TRBV7-2 and TRBJ1-5; 8 bases agree with TRBD1. J gave up 7 bases and V 2 bases, and 7 bases lay outside the gene matches. The germline V gene has CDR1 SGHTA and CDR2 FQGNSA. There are 15 residues in the CDR3. The CDR3 loop is CASSLYVGQGQPQHF. The DNA of the CDR3 is TGTGCCAGCAGCTTATACGTAGGACAGGGCCAGCCCCAGCATTTT.

Only one count was recorded for this clone. Written as DNA, the CDR3 is TGTGCCATCACAAAGACAGGGAGGAACACTGAAGCTTTCTTT. Protein product: CAITKTGRNTEAFF. V gene TRBV7-9 combines with J gene TRBJ1-1; TRBD1 agrees at 7 bases. Germline assignment: CDR1 SEHNR and CDR2 FQNEAQ (reference sequence). The ends lost 10 bases at V and 1 base at J; junction bases unmatched: 9. The CDR3 sequence is 14 residues long.

This clone was observed a few times. The rearrangement uses TRBV30 and TRBJ2-1; 7 positions agree with TRBD2. With 3 bases clipped from V and 8 bases from J, the junction kept 13 bases outside the gene matches. CDR1 and CDR2 from the germline V gene are GTSNPN and SVGIG (reference sequence). CDR3 length: 15 amino acids. The CDR3 protein is CAWRASSGYRDEQFF. DNA of the CDR3: TGTGCCTGGAGGGCGTCTAGCGGCTATCGGGATGAGCAGTTCTTC. The complete variable domain, with remaining parts taken from reference TRBV30 and TRBJ2-1, reads SQTIHQWPATLVQPVGSPLSLECTVEGTSNPNLYWYRQAAGRGLQLLFYSVGIGQISSEVPQNLSASRPQDRQFILSSKKLLLSDSGFYLCAWRASSGYRDEQFFGPGTRLTVL.